The sequence of this T cell receptor beta chain was determined in a study of blood T cell repertoires in COVID-19. The CDR3 sequence is 16 residues long. Germline CDR1 SGDLS, CDR2 YYNGEE. The V end lost 0 bases, the J end lost 2 bases, and 13 bases lay between the germline ends. Participants were placed into cohorts based on the clinical history they reported. Before they entered the study, exposed participants had met a COVID-19 case within 2 weeks. Original data processing: For nucleated cells, counts were estimated from reference gene primer amplification. Using immunoSEQ multiplex PCR, the repertoire was profiled, and TCRdb retains in-frame clones only, with some absent. That table supplies the V and J calls and clone size; D and trimming were determined from the DNA. The sample has roughly 250,000 clones; more than 80% are singletons.

The chain recombines TRBV9 with TRBJ2-3, with D unresolved. Sequencing was performed on PBMCs or T cells enriched from blood (not recorded which). This clonotype originated in a man aged 50 to 60 who had been exposed to COVID-19. As DNA, the CDR3 is TGTGCCAGCAGCGTAGGGGCCAGCCAGATCACAGATACGCAGTATTTT. Translation gives CASSVGASQITDTQYF.